This T cell receptor (beta chain) was retrieved from a study of blood T cell repertoires in COVID-19. About the study: Samples taken during acute and convalescent COVID-19 were collected in the United States, Italy and Spain. Nucleic acid was either cDNA or gDNA, and it came from T cells, B-cell-depleted T cells, or PBMCs.

Per germline, CDR1 MNHEY and CDR2 SVGAGI. This CDR3 has 14 amino acids. Trimming at V came to 6 bases and at J to 1 base, leaving 3 bases not matched to a gene. Original handling: Amplified reference gene primers provided the basis for estimating nucleated cell counts. Sequenced by immunoSEQ multiplex PCR; TCRdb stores in-frame clones only, minus some. V and J calls plus clone size are reproduced from that table; the DNA served to infer D and trimming. The data hold 110,000 to 150,000 clones, with about 88% observed a single time. The rearrangement uses TRBV6-5 and TRBJ2-5; 9 bases fit TRBD1. The sequenced material came from peripheral blood. This sequence originates from a human donor in a cohort sampled during active COVID-19. DNA of the CDR3: TGTGCCAGCAGCCGGGACAGGGCCCAAGAGACCCAGTACTTC. The encoded protein is CASSRDRAQETQYF.